These 4 T cell receptor beta chains were sequenced from one sample in a study of CD8+CD57+ T cells in acquired aplastic anemia. TCR beta VDJ and CDR3 profiles were obtained from a genomic DNA template. In TCRdb, the reads were re-called with MiXCR into one record per CDR3 protein. Of about 150,000 distinct CDR3 sequences listed, roughly 49% are singletons. Flow cytometry had shown expanded CD8+CD57+ cells in the patients chosen for sequencing. The sequencing input was sorted CD4+, CD8+, or CD8+CD57+ T cells (not recorded which) from PBMCs. These receptors all stem from a human donor with aplastic anemia.

This rearrangement joins TRBV13 to TRBJ1-5, with D uncertain. Germline loops: CDR1 PRHDT, CDR2 FYEKMQ (reference sequence). Trimming removed 5 bases from V and 0 bases from J, with 11 bases in between. CDR3 length equals 15 residues. DNA of the CDR3: TGTGCCAGCAGCCCGAGTCCATATAGCAATCAGCCCCAGCATTTT. Its protein is CASSPSPYSNQPQHF. Full variable domain (missing parts from reference TRBV13 and TRBJ1-5): AAGVIQSPRHLIKEKRETATLKCYPIPRHDTVYWYQQGPGQDPQFLISFYEKMQSDKGSIPDRFSAQQFSDYHSELNMSSLELGDSALYFCASSPSPYSNQPQHFGDGTRLSIL.

The chain combines TRBV29-1 with TRBJ2-1; D is unresolved. The CDR3 is 11 residues long. Germline V gives CDR1 SQVTM, CDR2 ANQGSEA. V was shortened by 6 bases and J by 9 bases, with 12 bases between the two germline ends. In DNA form, the CDR3 reads TGCAGCGTCCTTTCTACCGCTGAGCAGTTCTTC. Its translation is CSVLSTAEQFF.

This clonotype appeared many times. CDR3 loop: CASSVAGRGEQFF. The CDR3, as DNA: TGTGCCAGCAGCGTAGCTGGGAGAGGTGAGCAGTTCTTC. The V gene is TRBV9, the J gene TRBJ2-1, with D tentatively TRBD2 (5 bases). The V gene's germline CDR1 is SGDLS and CDR2 YYNGEE. Trimming cost V 0 bases and J 9 bases, with 10 bases left between them. The CDR3 loop spans 13 amino acids. The whole variable domain, remainder taken from reference TRBV9 and TRBJ2-1, is DSGVTQTPKHLITATGQRVTLRCSPRSGDLSVYWYQQSLDQGLQFLIQYYNGEERAKGNILERFSAQQFPDLHSELNLSSLELGDSALYFCASSVAGRGEQFFGPGTRLTVL.

This clonotype was seen ten or more times. CDR3 DNA: TGTGCCAGCAGCTCAGAACGATATACCGGGGAGCTGTTTTTT. Protein product: CASSSERYTGELFF. This rearrangement joins TRBV7-2 to TRBJ2-2; D ambiguous. Trimming stripped 4 bases from V and 5 bases from J, with 11 bases between. Germline CDR1 and CDR2: SGHTA and FQGNSA. The CDR3 contains 14 residues.